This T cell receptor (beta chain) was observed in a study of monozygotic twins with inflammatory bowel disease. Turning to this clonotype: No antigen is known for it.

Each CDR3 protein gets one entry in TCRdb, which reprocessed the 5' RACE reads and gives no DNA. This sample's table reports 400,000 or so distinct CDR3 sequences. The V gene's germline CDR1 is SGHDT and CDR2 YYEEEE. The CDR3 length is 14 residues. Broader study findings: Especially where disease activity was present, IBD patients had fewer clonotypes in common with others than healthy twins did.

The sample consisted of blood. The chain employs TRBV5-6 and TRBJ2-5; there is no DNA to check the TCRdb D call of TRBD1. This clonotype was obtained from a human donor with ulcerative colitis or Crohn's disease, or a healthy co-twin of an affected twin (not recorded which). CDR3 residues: CASSQGQGAKTQYF.